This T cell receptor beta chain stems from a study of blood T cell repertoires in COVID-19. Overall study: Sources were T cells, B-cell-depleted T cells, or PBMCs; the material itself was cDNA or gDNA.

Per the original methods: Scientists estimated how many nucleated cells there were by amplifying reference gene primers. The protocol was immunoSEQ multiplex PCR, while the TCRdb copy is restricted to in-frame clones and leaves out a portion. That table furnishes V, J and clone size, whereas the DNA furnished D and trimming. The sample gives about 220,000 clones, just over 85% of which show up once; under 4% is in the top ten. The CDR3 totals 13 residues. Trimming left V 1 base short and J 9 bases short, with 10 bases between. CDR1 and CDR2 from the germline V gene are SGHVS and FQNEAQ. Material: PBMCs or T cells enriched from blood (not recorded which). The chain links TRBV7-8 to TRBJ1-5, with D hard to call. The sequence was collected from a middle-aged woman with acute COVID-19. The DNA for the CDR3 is TGTGCCAGCAGCTTAGACCCGGGGTCGCCCCAGCATTTT. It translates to CASSLDPGSPQHF.